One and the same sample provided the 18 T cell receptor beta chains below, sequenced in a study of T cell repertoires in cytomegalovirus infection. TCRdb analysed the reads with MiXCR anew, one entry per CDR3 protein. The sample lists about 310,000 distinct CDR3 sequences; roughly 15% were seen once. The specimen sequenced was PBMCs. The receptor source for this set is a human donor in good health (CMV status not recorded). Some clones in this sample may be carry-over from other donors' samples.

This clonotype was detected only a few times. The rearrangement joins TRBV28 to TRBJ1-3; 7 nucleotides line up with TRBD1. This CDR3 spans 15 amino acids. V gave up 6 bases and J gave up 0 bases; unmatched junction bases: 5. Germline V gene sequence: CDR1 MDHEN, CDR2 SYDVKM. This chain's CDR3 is CASSVGQDSGNTIYF. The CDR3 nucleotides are TGTGCCAGCAGCGTAGGACAGGACTCTGGAAACACCATATATTTT. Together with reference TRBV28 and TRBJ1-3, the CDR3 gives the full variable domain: DVKVTQSSRYLVKRTGEKVFLECVQDMDHENMFWYRQDPGLGLRLIYFSYDVKMKEKGDIPEGYSVSREKKERFSLILESASTNQTSMYLCASSVGQDSGNTIYFGEGSWLTVV.

The CDR3 loop is CASSFRGGGEKLFF. DNA of the CDR3: TGCGCCAGCAGCTTTCGGGGAGGTGGGGAAAAACTGTTTTTT. The V and J genes are TRBV5-1 and TRBJ1-4; unclear D gene. This CDR3 spans 14 amino acids. Germline CDR1 is SGHRS and CDR2 is YFSETQ. The V end was cut by 2 bases, the J end by 8 bases, with 13 bases between.

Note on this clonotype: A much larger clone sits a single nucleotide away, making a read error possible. The CDR3 region has the DNA TGTGTCAGCAGCTTATCCCGGGACAGGGGGCGACAAGAGACCCAGTACTTC. Translation gives CVSSLSRDRGRQETQYF. This chain joins TRBV11-3 and TRBJ2-5; 12 nucleotides align to TRBD1. There are 17 residues in the CDR3. Germline V gene sequence: CDR1 SGHNT, CDR2 YENEEA.

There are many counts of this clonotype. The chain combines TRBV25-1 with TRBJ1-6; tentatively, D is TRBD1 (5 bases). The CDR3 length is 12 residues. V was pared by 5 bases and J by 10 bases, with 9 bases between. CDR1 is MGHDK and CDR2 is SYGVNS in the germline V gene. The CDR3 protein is CASSPGGSPLHF. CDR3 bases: TGTGCCAGCAGTCCTGGGGGATCACCCCTCCACTTT.

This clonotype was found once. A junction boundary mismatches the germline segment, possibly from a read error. In DNA, the CDR3 is TGTGCCAGCACTCCCCGTGAAGAACTGTTTTTT. Encoded protein: CASTPREELFF. The genes are TRBV2 and TRBJ1-4; D gene ambiguous. CDR3 length: 11 residues. Germline assignment: CDR1 SNHLY and CDR2 FYNNEI.

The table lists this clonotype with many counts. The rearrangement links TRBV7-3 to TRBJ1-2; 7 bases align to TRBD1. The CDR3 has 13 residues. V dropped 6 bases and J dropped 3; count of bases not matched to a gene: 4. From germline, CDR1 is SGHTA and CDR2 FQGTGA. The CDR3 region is CASSSGTDYGYTF. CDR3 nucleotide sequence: TGTGCCAGCAGTTCCGGGACAGACTATGGCTACACCTTC.

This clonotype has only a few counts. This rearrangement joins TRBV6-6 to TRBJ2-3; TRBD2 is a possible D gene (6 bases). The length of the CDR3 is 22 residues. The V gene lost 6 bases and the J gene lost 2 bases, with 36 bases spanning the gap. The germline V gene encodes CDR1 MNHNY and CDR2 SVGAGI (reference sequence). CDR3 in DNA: TGTGCCAGCAGGTTGAGCAGGAAGCTACGATACGGTAGCGGCCGCGACACAGATACGCAGTATTTT. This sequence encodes CASRLSRKLRYGSGRDTDTQYF.

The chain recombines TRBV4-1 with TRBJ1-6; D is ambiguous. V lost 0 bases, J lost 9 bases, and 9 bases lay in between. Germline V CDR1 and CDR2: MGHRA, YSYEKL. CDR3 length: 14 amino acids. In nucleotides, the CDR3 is TGCGCCAGCAGCCAAGATCCATCTTTTTCACCCCTCCACTTT. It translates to CASSQDPSFSPLHF.

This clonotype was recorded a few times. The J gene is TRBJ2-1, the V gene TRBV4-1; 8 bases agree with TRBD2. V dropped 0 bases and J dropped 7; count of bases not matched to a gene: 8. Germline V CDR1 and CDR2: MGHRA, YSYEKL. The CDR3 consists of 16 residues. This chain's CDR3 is CASSQEGRGGLNEQFF. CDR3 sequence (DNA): TGCGCCAGCAGCCAAGAGGGACGGGGGGGCCTAAATGAGCAGTTCTTC.

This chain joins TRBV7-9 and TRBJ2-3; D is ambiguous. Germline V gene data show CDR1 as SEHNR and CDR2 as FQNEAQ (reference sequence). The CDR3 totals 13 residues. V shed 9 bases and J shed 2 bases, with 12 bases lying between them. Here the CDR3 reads CASRSLITDTQYF. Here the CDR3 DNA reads TGTGCCAGTCGATCTCTTATCACAGATACGCAGTATTTT.

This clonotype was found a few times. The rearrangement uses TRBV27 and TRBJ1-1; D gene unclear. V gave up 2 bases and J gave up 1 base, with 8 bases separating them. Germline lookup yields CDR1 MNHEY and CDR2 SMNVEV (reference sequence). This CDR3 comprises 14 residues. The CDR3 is CASSLIGTNTEAFF. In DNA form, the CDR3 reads TGTGCCAGCAGTTTAATAGGAACGAACACTGAAGCTTTCTTT.

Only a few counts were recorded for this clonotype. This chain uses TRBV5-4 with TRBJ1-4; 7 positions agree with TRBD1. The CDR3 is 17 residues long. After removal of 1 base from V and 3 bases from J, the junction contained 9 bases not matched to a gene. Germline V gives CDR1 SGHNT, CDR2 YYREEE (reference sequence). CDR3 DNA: TGTGCCAGCAGCTTGAATCCCCCTCAGGGGGCTAATGAAAAACTGTTTTTT. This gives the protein CASSLNPPQGANEKLFF. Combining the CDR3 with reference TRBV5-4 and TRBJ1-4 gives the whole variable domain ETGVTQSPTHLIKTRGQQVTLRCSSQSGHNTVSWYQQALGQGPQFIFQYYREEENGRGNFPPRFSGLQFPNYSSELNVNALELDDSALYLCASSLNPPQGANEKLFFGSGTQLSVL.

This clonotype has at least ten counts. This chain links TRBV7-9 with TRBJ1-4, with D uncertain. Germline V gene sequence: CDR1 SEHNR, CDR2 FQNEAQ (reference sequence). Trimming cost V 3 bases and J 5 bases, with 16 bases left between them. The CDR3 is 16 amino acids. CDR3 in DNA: TGTGCCAGCAGCTTTGAGGGAGGGCACGCAAATGAAAAACTGTTTTTT. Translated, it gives CASSFEGGHANEKLFF.

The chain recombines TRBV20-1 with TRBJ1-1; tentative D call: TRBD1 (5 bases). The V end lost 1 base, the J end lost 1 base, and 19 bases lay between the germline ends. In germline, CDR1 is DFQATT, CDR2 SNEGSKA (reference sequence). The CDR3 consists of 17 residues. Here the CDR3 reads CSARGPQSTAKNTEAFF. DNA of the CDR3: TGCAGTGCTAGAGGCCCGCAATCGACAGCGAAGAACACTGAAGCTTTCTTT.

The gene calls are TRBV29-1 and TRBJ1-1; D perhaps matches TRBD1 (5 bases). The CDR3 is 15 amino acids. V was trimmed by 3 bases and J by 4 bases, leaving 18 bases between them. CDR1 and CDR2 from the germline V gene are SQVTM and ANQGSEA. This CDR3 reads CSVESGLGVVTEAFF. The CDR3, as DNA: TGCAGCGTTGAGTCGGGGCTGGGCGTTGTCACTGAAGCTTTCTTT.

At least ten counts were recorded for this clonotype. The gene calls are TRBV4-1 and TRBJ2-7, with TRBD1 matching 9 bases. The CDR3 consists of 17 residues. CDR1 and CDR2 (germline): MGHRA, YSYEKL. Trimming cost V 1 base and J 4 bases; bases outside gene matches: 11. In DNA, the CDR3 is TGCGCCAGCAGCCAAGTGAGAGGGACAGGGCCCTCTTACGAGCAGTACTTC. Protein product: CASSQVRGTGPSYEQYF.

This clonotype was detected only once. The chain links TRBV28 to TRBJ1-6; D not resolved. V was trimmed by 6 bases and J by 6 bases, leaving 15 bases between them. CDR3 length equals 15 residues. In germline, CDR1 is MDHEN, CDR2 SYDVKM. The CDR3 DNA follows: TGTGCCAGCAGCCTTACGTGGAAGGGTAATTCACCCCTCCACTTT. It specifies CASSLTWKGNSPLHF.

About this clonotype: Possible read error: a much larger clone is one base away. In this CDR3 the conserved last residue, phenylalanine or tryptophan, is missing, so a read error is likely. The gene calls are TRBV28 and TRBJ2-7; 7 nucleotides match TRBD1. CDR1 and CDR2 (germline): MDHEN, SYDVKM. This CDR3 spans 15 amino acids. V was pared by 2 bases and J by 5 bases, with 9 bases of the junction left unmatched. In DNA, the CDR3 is TGTGCCAGCAGTTTAGACAAGGGGGCGCGCGACGAGCAGTACTAC. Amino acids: CASSLDKGARDEQYY.